The text below deals with one T cell receptor (beta chain). The antigen is undetermined. This specimen comes from a study of OX40 agonist ivuxolimab in advanced cancers. Findings of the study overall: More expanded clones were seen, on average, in CD8+ T cells than in CD4+.

This table comes from immunoSEQ multiplex PCR, and its TCRdb copy is limited to in-frame clones, with some not included. There are about 12,000 clones in the sample; 80% to 90% occur only once, and about 14% lies in the top ten. The source was CD4+ or CD8+ T cells sorted from blood, collected in a trial of the OX40 agonist ivuxolimab. This receptor was identified in an adult with an advanced solid tumor such as melanoma, head and neck, liver or kidney cancer.

This CDR3 reads CASSPPGGKAYEQYF. The CDR3 region has the DNA TGTGCCAGCAGTCCTCCAGGGGGTAAGGCCTACGAGCAGTACTTC. V gene TRBV2 combines with J gene TRBJ2-7; 7 nucleotides match TRBD1. After removal of 5 bases from V and 2 bases from J, the junction contained 9 bases not matched to a gene. CDR1 SNHLY and CDR2 FYNNEI come from the germline V gene. This CDR3 has 15 residues.